This T cell receptor (beta chain) was identified in a study of blood T cell repertoires in COVID-19. About the study: The United States, Italy and Spain supplied acute and convalescent COVID-19 samples.

CDR1 is SGHVS and CDR2 is FQNEAQ in the germline V gene. V dropped 5 bases and J dropped 7; count of bases not matched to a gene: 9. This CDR3 is 14 amino acids long. Profiled with immunoSEQ multiplex PCR; TCRdb holds only in-frame clones, not every one. Among some 120,000 clones listed, around 63% were seen once. Sequencing input: peripheral blood. V is TRBV7-8 and J is TRBJ2-7; TRBD1 agrees at 9 bases. This receptor was obtained from a woman in her 70s with acute or convalescent COVID-19. The CDR3 DNA reads as TGTGCCAGCAGCCTCAGGACAGGGGCGGAGGAGCAGTACTTC. Translated: CASSLRTGAEEQYF.